This T cell receptor beta chain was obtained from a study of OX40 agonist ivuxolimab in advanced cancers. Study information: Administration of intravenous ivuxolimab to patients occurred every 2 weeks at 0.01 to 10 mg/kg. Partial responses were achieved by three patients: one hepatocellular carcinoma, two cutaneous melanoma.

Baseline was the first blood sampling point, followed by cycle 4 day 1 and cycle 7 day 1. The table came from immunoSEQ multiplex PCR; TCRdb's copy has only in-frame clones and leaves some out. The sample yields fewer than 85,000 clones, 80% to 90% seen once. General study findings and limits: Compared with CD4+, CD8+ T cells on average had more expanded clones.

For this clone: What it binds is unknown.

The V segment lost 1 base and the J segment 3 bases; nucleotides outside the gene matches: 10. There are 18 residues in the CDR3. CDR1 and CDR2 (germline): LGHNA, YSLEER. Source: CD4+ or CD8+ T cells sorted from blood, taken in a trial of the OX40 agonist ivuxolimab. This TCR was recovered from an adult with an advanced solid tumor such as melanoma, head and neck, liver or kidney cancer. The chain couples TRBV4-3 to TRBJ2-1; 9 bases are shared with TRBD2. The CDR3 spells CASSQARTSVKIYNEQFF. The DNA for the CDR3 is TGCGCCAGCAGCCAAGCGAGGACTAGCGTTAAAATCTACAATGAGCAGTTCTTC.